This TCR beta chain was profiled in a study of blood T cell repertoires in COVID-19. TCRdb's table, derived via immunoSEQ multiplex PCR, lists solely in-frame clones and lacks some. The sample lists 86,000 or so clones, 90% to 95% seen once, with 1.9% in the top ten. Trimming left V 4 bases short and J 3 bases short, with 7 bases between. There are 13 residues in the CDR3. Germline V gene data show CDR1 as MNHEY and CDR2 as SVGAGI. Source material: peripheral blood. The TCR was taken from a woman aged 50 to 65 in a cohort sampled during active COVID-19. The chain carries TRBV6-5 and TRBJ1-3; no reliable D call. As DNA, the CDR3 is TGTGCCAGCAGTTGGGAGAATGGAAACACCATATATTTT. Translating gives CASSWENGNTIYF.